The 17 T cell receptor beta chains below all came from one sample that was sequenced in a study of response to subunit inactivated influenza vaccine. In TCRdb, the RT-PCR reads were re-called with MiXCR into one record per CDR3 protein. The sample has about half a million distinct CDR3 sequences, 7.5% to 8.5% seen once. Sequencing used PBMCs from blood, obtained 23 months after vaccination. The receptors come from a man between 50 and 69 years old who received an inactivated influenza vaccine.

The V gene is TRBV20-1, the J gene TRBJ2-3; D unresolved. Germline assignment: CDR1 DFQATT and CDR2 SNEGSKA (reference sequence). V lost 6 bases, J lost 1 base, and 23 bases lay in between. The CDR3 loop spans 17 amino acids. This chain's CDR3 is CSAKASYWELGTDTQYF. The CDR3 coding sequence is TGCAGTGCCAAGGCATCGTACTGGGAATTAGGCACAGATACGCAGTATTTT.

This clonotype was counted between two and nine times. The rearrangement uses TRBV5-1 and TRBJ1-1, with TRBD1 as a possible D gene (6 bases). Germline CDR1 reads SGHRS; CDR2 reads YFSETQ. The CDR3 has 15 amino acids. Trimming removed 4 bases from V and 0 bases from J, with 13 bases in between. The CDR3 DNA reads as TGCGCCAGCAGCCAGGGGAGCACTATGAACACTGAAGCTTTCTTT. This gives the protein CASSQGSTMNTEAFF.

This chain connects TRBV2 to TRBJ1-1, with D possibly TRBD1 on 6 matching bases. The CDR3 is made up of 14 amino acids. Trimming removed 3 bases from V and 4 bases from J, with 12 bases in between. Germline values: CDR1 SNHLY, CDR2 FYNNEI. The CDR3 reads CASSEGTGSTEAFF. As DNA, the CDR3 is TGTGCCAGCAGTGAGGGTACAGGGAGCACTGAAGCTTTCTTT.

In this sample, this clonotype turned up many times. This chain links TRBV11-2 with TRBJ1-6; weak D call: TRBD1 (5 bases). Germline V gene data show CDR1 as SGHAT and CDR2 as FQNNGV. Between the trimmed V and J ends, which lost 9 bases and 0 bases, there was a span of 6 bases. There are 13 residues in the CDR3. CDR3 region: CASDSSYNSPLHF. Here the CDR3 DNA reads TGTGCCAGTGACAGCTCCTATAATTCACCCCTCCACTTT.

This rearrangement joins TRBV5-6 to TRBJ2-7; TRBD1 agrees at 8 bases. The CDR3 covers 14 residues. V shed 4 bases, J shed 4 bases, and the junction held 7 bases outside the gene matches. Germline V gene lookup returns CDR1 SGHDT and CDR2 YYEEEE. CDR3 in amino acids: CASSRRTGTYEQYF. CDR3 in DNA: TGTGCCAGCAGCCGAAGGACAGGGACATACGAGCAGTACTTC. Looking up the rest from reference TRBV5-6 and TRBJ2-7 gives the full variable domain: DAGVTQSPTHLIKTRGQQVTLRCSPKSGHDTVSWYQQALGQGPQFIFQYYEEEERQRGNFPDRFSGHQFPNYSSELNVNALLLGDSALYLCASSRRTGTYEQYFGPGTRLTVT.

Only a few counts were recorded for this clonotype. This chain uses TRBV5-1 with TRBJ2-3; D perhaps matches TRBD1 (6 bases). The germline gives CDR1 SGHRS, CDR2 YFSETQ. CDR3 length equals 19 residues. V shed 6 bases and J shed 2 bases, with 28 bases lying between them. CDR3 sequence reads: CASTTGHGGGYTFTDTQYF. In DNA form, the CDR3 reads TGCGCCAGCACGACGGGACATGGTGGGGGCTACACTTTCACAGATACGCAGTATTTT. The whole variable domain, remainder taken from reference TRBV5-1 and TRBJ2-3, is KAGVTQTPRYLIKTRGQQVTLSCSPISGHRSVSWYQQTPGQGLQFLFEYFSETQRNKGNFPGRFSGRQFSNSRSEMNVSTLELGDSALYLCASTTGHGGGYTFTDTQYFGPGTRLTVL.

The chain carries TRBV6-1 and TRBJ2-3; 15 nucleotides align to TRBD2. J lost 4 bases, V lost 6 bases, and 8 bases had no gene match. CDR3 length equals 17 residues. Germline assignment: CDR1 MNHNS and CDR2 SASEGT. The chain's CDR3 is CASRVPGLAGGSDTQYF. In DNA, the CDR3 is TGTGCCAGCAGGGTACCGGGACTAGCGGGGGGATCAGATACGCAGTATTTT.

This clonotype showed up just a few times. The J gene is TRBJ2-1, the V gene TRBV11-2, with 7 bases lining up with TRBD2. This CDR3 is built from 16 residues. Germline values: CDR1 SGHAT, CDR2 FQNNGV. The junction had 7 bases not matched to a gene; V was cut back by 5 bases and J by 0 bases. CDR3 sequence (DNA): TGTGCCAGCAGCAAGTTAGCGGGCAGCTCCTACAATGAGCAGTTCTTC. Residues: CASSKLAGSSYNEQFF.

The chain has TRBV5-6 and TRBJ2-7; no definite D call. Trimming took off 3 bases at V and 1 base at J, with 11 bases between the two ends. Germline lookup yields CDR1 SGHDT and CDR2 YYEEEE. The CDR3 totals 14 residues. DNA of the CDR3: TGTGCCAGCAGCTCAGCGATTATTTCCTACGAGCAGTACTTC. It is translated as CASSSAIISYEQYF.

J is TRBJ1-6 and V is TRBV5-8; D is ambiguous. The CDR3 contains 14 residues. Trimming pared 7 bases from V and 0 bases from J, leaving 8 bases between. Per germline, CDR1 SGHTS and CDR2 YDEGEE. The CDR3 coding sequence is TGTGCCAGCTTAGGACCCTCCTATAATTCACCCCTCCACTTT. The encoded protein is CASLGPSYNSPLHF.

This clonotype was picked up many times. The rearrangement links TRBV28 to TRBJ1-2; D may be TRBD1 (5 bases). The V gene's germline CDR1 is MDHEN and CDR2 SYDVKM. Trimming took 7 bases from V and 2 from J, leaving 20 bases between them. The CDR3 extends over 16 amino acids. CDR3 coding DNA: TGTGCCAGCACCCTTATGGGGGTCAGGCAAAACTATGGCTACACCTTC. It specifies CASTLMGVRQNYGYTF.

The gene calls are TRBV3-1 and TRBJ2-7; tentative D call: TRBD2 (7 bases). This CDR3 spans 15 amino acids. V gave up 5 bases and J gave up 5 bases, with 19 bases separating them. CDR1 is LGHDT and CDR2 is YNNKEL in the germline V gene (reference sequence). This CDR3 is CASSSGGQGRDEQYF. CDR3 bases: TGTGCCAGCAGCTCCGGGGGGCAGGGGAGGGACGAGCAGTACTTC.

This sequence joins TRBV2 and TRBJ1-5; D gene unclear. This CDR3 spans 14 amino acids. Germline CDR1 and CDR2: SNHLY and FYNNEI. V shed 5 bases and J shed 0 bases, with 8 bases lying between them. The CDR3 DNA follows: TGTGCCAGCAGTCAATCGGATAGCAATCAGCCCCAGCATTTT. This gives the protein CASSQSDSNQPQHF.

V is TRBV6-1 and J is TRBJ2-7, with 9 bases lining up with TRBD1. In germline, CDR1 is MNHNS, CDR2 SASEGT. This CDR3 spans 14 amino acids. V was pared by 5 bases and J by 5 bases, with 7 bases of the junction left unmatched. In nucleotides, the CDR3 is TGTGCCAGCAGTACACCGGGACAGGGAAACGAGCAGTACTTC. This gives the protein CASSTPGQGNEQYF.

The chain recombines TRBV10-3 with TRBJ2-7; 7 bases are shared with TRBD1. Trimming cost V 4 bases and J 0 bases; bases outside gene matches: 12. The CDR3 contains 17 residues. Germline values: CDR1 ENHRY, CDR2 SYGVKD. CDR3 sequence: CAISAREIGQDSYEQYF. In nucleotides, the CDR3 is TGTGCCATCAGTGCGCGTGAAATAGGACAGGACTCCTACGAGCAGTACTTC.

This clonotype was counted many times. V and J are TRBV7-2 and TRBJ2-7; D might be TRBD2 (6 bases). This CDR3 contains 15 residues. The V gene lost 1 base and the J gene lost 2 bases, with 12 bases spanning the gap. Germline CDR1 and CDR2: SGHTA and FQGNSA. Here the CDR3 reads CASSLEGRGPYEQYF. The CDR3 nucleotides read TGTGCCAGCAGCTTAGAAGGGCGGGGCCCCTACGAGCAGTACTTC.

This clonotype was seen at least ten times. This chain links TRBV12-3 or TRBV12-4 with TRBJ2-5; 9 bases agree with TRBD2. The CDR3 length is 15 residues. After removal of 8 bases from V and 5 bases from J, the junction contained 12 bases not matched to a gene. This CDR3 is CASAQGGGAAETQYF. CDR3 DNA: TGTGCCAGCGCCCAAGGCGGGGGGGCCGCGGAGACCCAGTACTTC.